A selection of T cell receptor beta chains follows, all from one sample in a study of cytomegalovirus exposure and HLA in healthy donors. Method: immunoSEQ multiplex PCR; TCRdb's copy keeps in-frame clones and lacks some. The table has about 74,000 clones, 94% seen once. The sequenced material came from PBMCs. Receptor source: a woman between 18 and 29 years old in good health and CMV-seropositive. CDR3s include the opening cysteine and the closing phenylalanine or tryptophan. A D gene is named only where the DNA matches it firmly. Clone size is given for some rows only: seen once, a few or many times, or a class if the clone is expanded.

d_call: TRBD2; j_call: TRBJ2-1; clone_size: NA; v_call: TRBV7-9; cdr3_aa: CASNPSTGGNYNEQFF; cdr3_nt: TGTGCCAGCAACCCCAGTACCGGGGGGAACTACAATGAGCAGTTCTTC
d_call: TRBD1; j_call: TRBJ1-5; clone_size: once; v_call: TRBV18; cdr3_aa: CASSRRQGEGQPQHF; cdr3_nt: TGTGCCAGCTCACGACGACAGGGGGAGGGTCAGCCCCAGCATTTT
d_call: TRBD1; j_call: TRBJ1-1; clone_size: NA; v_call: TRBV30; cdr3_aa: CAWSRAAGGTEAFF; cdr3_nt: TGTGCCTGGAGCCGGGCCGCAGGGGGAACTGAAGCTTTCTTT
d_call: TRBD2; j_call: TRBJ2-3; clone_size: NA; v_call: TRBV4-3; cdr3_aa: CASSPRAGLAGLEDTQYF; cdr3_nt: TGCGCCAGCAGCCCTCGGGCAGGCCTAGCGGGGTTGGAGGATACGCAGTATTTT
d_call: TRBD1; j_call: TRBJ2-7; clone_size: NA; v_call: TRBV30; cdr3_aa: CAWSPSVLDRAYEQYF; cdr3_nt: TGTGCCTGGAGTCCCTCCGTTCTGGACAGGGCATACGAGCAGTACTTC
d_call: NA; j_call: TRBJ2-1; clone_size: NA; v_call: TRBV15; cdr3_aa: CATSRDQGYEQFF; cdr3_nt: TGTGCCACCAGCAGAGATCAGGGGTATGAGCAGTTCTTC
d_call: TRBD1; j_call: TRBJ2-2; clone_size: NA; v_call: TRBV4-1; cdr3_aa: CASSQDFAATGFAGELFF; cdr3_nt: TGCGCCAGCAGCCAAGATTTCGCGGCGACAGGGTTTGCGGGGGAGCTGTTTTTT
d_call: NA; j_call: TRBJ2-3; clone_size: NA; v_call: TRBV7-6; cdr3_aa: CASSLALLSTGTGVTDTQYF; cdr3_nt: TGTGCCAGCAGCTTAGCCCTTTTATCGACAGGGACTGGAGTAACAGATACGCAGTATTTT
d_call: TRBD1; j_call: TRBJ1-5; clone_size: once; v_call: TRBV27; cdr3_aa: CASSPSQGRNQPQHF; cdr3_nt: TGTGCCAGCAGTCCATCACAGGGGCGCAATCAGCCCCAGCATTTT
d_call: NA; j_call: TRBJ2-1; clone_size: NA; v_call: TRBV15; cdr3_aa: CATSRSSEGYNEQFF; cdr3_nt: TGTGCCACCAGCAGATCGAGCGAAGGCTACAATGAGCAGTTCTTC
d_call: NA; j_call: TRBJ1-4; clone_size: NA; v_call: TRBV15; cdr3_aa: CATSRERGREKLFF; cdr3_nt: TGTGCCACCAGCAGAGAGCGGGGAAGGGAAAAACTGTTTTTT
d_call: NA; j_call: TRBJ1-4; clone_size: NA; v_call: TRBV10-2; cdr3_aa: CASRADTGSDEKLFF; cdr3_nt: TGCGCCAGCAGGGCAGACACAGGAAGCGATGAAAAACTGTTTTTT
d_call: NA; j_call: TRBJ2-7; clone_size: NA; v_call: TRBV29-1; cdr3_aa: CSVSTEGIPYEQYF; cdr3_nt: TGCAGCGTCTCCACGGAGGGGATCCCCTACGAGCAGTACTTC
d_call: NA; j_call: TRBJ1-3; clone_size: NA; v_call: TRBV7-9; cdr3_aa: CASSDDQESGNTIYF; cdr3_nt: TGTGCCAGCAGCGACGACCAGGAATCTGGAAACACCATATATTTT
d_call: NA; j_call: TRBJ1-5; clone_size: NA; v_call: TRBV6-6; cdr3_aa: CASNYPGGDDQPQHF; cdr3_nt: TGTGCCAGCAATTACCCGGGGGGGGACGATCAGCCCCAGCATTTT